The sample holds a few counts of the clone carrying this T cell receptor beta chain. Its antigen is not identified. This CDR3 is built from 16 residues. With V trimmed by 3 bases and J by 3 bases, 4 bases remained unmatched. Per the germline V gene, CDR1 is MGHRA and CDR2 is YSYEKL. Unique molecular identifiers were built into the TCR beta cDNA libraries. TCRdb re-called the PCR reads with MiXCR, one entry per CDR3 protein. The sample records about 770,000 distinct CDR3 sequences, about half being singletons. This sample is part of a study of post-analysis software for immune sequencing data. Notes on the study in general: The normalized Chao1 diversity of multiple sclerosis patients was significantly lower than that of controls. Patients had higher frequencies than controls of five TRBV segments, including TRBV5-6, TRBV5-1 and TRBV20-1.

Material for sequencing was blood. The chain employs TRBV4-1 and TRBJ2-1; 11 positions match TRBD1. The source of this sequence is a girl aged 5-17 years with multiple sclerosis. The DNA for the CDR3 is TGCGCCAGCAGCCACCCGGGGACAGGGGGCTACAATGAGCAGTTCTTC. Protein sequence: CASSHPGTGGYNEQFF.